Listed below are T cell receptor beta chains from one sample, sequenced in a study. TCRdb re-called the 5' RACE reads through MiXCR, storing one row per CDR3 protein. The sample records fewer than 80,000 distinct CDR3 sequences, about 22% being singletons. Material: memory CD4+ T cells sorted from a lymph node. The receptor set was obtained from a female donor with breast cancer. Each CDR3 is given with its conserved first and last residue. D genes are given only for firm matches. A clone size is listed for some rows: how often the clone was seen (once, few, many), or a class if it is expanded.

>TRBV7-2|TRBJ2-1|many|TRBD2
CASSVSGRAFGFF
TGTGCCAGCAGCGTTAGCGGGAGGGCCTTCGGGTTCTTC
>TRBV7-9|TRBJ2-7|few|.
CASSSTLYEQYF
TGTGCCAGCAGCTCTACTCTCTACGAGCAGTACTTC
>TRBV13|TRBJ2-7|many|.
CASSLSGGAGSYEQYF
TGTGCCAGCAGTCTCTCGGGGGGCGCGGGCTCCTACGAGCAGTACTTC
>TRBV7-9|TRBJ2-7|.|TRBD2
CASSSSGSWVQYF
TGTGCCAGCAGCTCTAGCGGGAGCTGGGTGCAGTACTTC
>TRBV5-5|TRBJ2-5|few|TRBD1
CASSRGQAQETQYF
TGTGCCAGCAGCCGCGGACAGGCGCAAGAGACCCAGTACTTC
>TRBV9|TRBJ1-2|few|.
CASSSTGYGYTF
TGTGCCAGCAGCTCAACAGGTTATGGCTACACCTTC
>TRBV6-5|TRBJ1-6|.|.
CASSYKRDGNSPLHF
TGTGCCAGCAGTTACAAGCGGGACGGGAATTCACCCCTCCACTTT
>TRBV5-5|TRBJ2-5|many|.
CASTPRLEQETQYF
TGTGCCAGCACCCCCCGGCTAGAACAAGAGACCCAGTACTTC
>TRBV30|TRBJ1-2|few|TRBD1
CACTGGRHYGYTF
TGTGCCTGTACAGGGGGCAGGCACTATGGCTACACCTTC
>TRBV20-1|TRBJ1-3|few|TRBD1
CSAFGDRGGNTIYF
TGCAGTGCTTTCGGCGACAGGGGAGGAAACACCATATATTTT
>TRBV6-5|TRBJ1-5|many|.
CASRSTPTSNQPQHF
TGTGCCAGCAGATCTACCCCCACCAGCAATCAGCCCCAGCATTTT
>TRBV10-2|TRBJ1-1|many|TRBD1
CASSLQGAYTEAFF
TGCGCCAGCAGCCTTCAGGGGGCCTACACTGAAGCTTTCTTT
>TRBV6-1|TRBJ1-5|.|TRBD1
CASSERQGLSGPQHF
TGTGCCAGCAGTGAGAGACAGGGGCTATCTGGGCCCCAGCATTTT
>TRBV6-2/TRBV6-3|TRBJ2-1|.|.
CASSDSTPKQFF
TGTGCCAGCAGTGATAGTACCCCCAAACAGTTCTTC